Below are 16 T cell receptor beta chains sequenced from a single sample in a study of early T cells in non-severe SARS-CoV-2 infection. TCRdb independently ran MiXCR on the 5' RACE reads; one entry per CDR3 protein. Of 20,000 to 25,000 distinct CDR3 sequences detected, around 4.3% appear once; the ten largest clones hold roughly a fifth. Sequenced input: whole blood. Source of these receptors: an adult who was a healthcare worker with PCR-confirmed SARS-CoV-2 infection or an uninfected control (not recorded which).

Ten or more counts support this clonotype. V is TRBV5-1 and J is TRBJ2-2; no clear D. Trimming took off 0 bases at V and 3 bases at J, with 9 bases between the two ends. Germline loops: CDR1 SGHRS, CDR2 YFSETQ. This CDR3 has 15 amino acids. The CDR3 DNA follows: TGCGCCAGCAGCTTGGTGGTCTCCCACACCGGGGAGCTGTTTTTT. Translating gives CASSLVVSHTGELFF.

This clonotype occurred many times. The gene calls are TRBV7-2 and TRBJ2-7; the D is unclear. V was pared by 4 bases and J by 3 bases, with 13 bases between. Per the germline V gene, CDR1 is SGHTA and CDR2 is FQGNSA. The CDR3 runs to 14 residues. In DNA, the CDR3 is TGTGCCAGCAGCTCGTTTACGGACCTCTACGAGCAGTACTTC. This translates into CASSSFTDLYEQYF.

This clonotype was seen ten or more times. The chain carries TRBV20-1 and TRBJ1-5; unclear D gene. Germline CDR1 is DFQATT and CDR2 is SNEGSKA (reference sequence). V was cut by 1 base and J by 4 bases, with 8 bases left in between. The CDR3 loop spans 13 amino acids. The CDR3 DNA follows: TGCAGTGCTAGAGGTGCGGTGAATCAGCCCCAGCATTTT. It yields the protein CSARGAVNQPQHF.

At least ten counts were recorded for this clonotype. The genes are TRBV27 and TRBJ1-5; 11 nucleotides align to TRBD1. CDR3 length equals 15 residues. Per the germline V gene, CDR1 is MNHEY and CDR2 is SMNVEV (reference sequence). Trimming removed 6 bases from V and 6 bases from J; junction bases left unmatched: 7. This chain's CDR3 is CASSAGQGAVQPQHF. CDR3 nucleotide sequence: TGTGCCAGCAGCGCCGGACAGGGGGCTGTTCAGCCCCAGCATTTT.

Comments on this clonotype: This may be a read error, as it is one base from a much larger clone. The CDR3 spells CVRIQNNTEAFF. CDR3 bases: TGTGTCAGAATTCAGAATAACACTGAAGCTTTCTTT. The V and J genes are TRBV5-3 and TRBJ1-1; D is unresolved. TRBV5-3 belongs to the ORF category, with a function that is uncertain. This CDR3 is 12 amino acids long.

The sample holds many counts of this clonotype. V gene TRBV12-3 or TRBV12-4 combines with J gene TRBJ1-1; perhaps TRBD1 as D (6 bases). V dropped 6 bases and J dropped 2 bases, with 10 bases sitting between them. This CDR3 spans 13 amino acids. In DNA, the CDR3 is TGTGCCAGCAGCAGGGACATAAACACTGAAGCTTTCTTT. Translation gives CASSRDINTEAFF.

The V gene is TRBV20-1, the J gene TRBJ1-2; D is perhaps TRBD1 (6 bases). Trimming took off 5 bases at V and 6 bases at J, with 13 bases between the two ends. Germline-derived CDR1 and CDR2 are DFQATT and SNEGSKA (reference sequence). CDR3 size: 12 residues. The CDR3 bases are TGCAGTGCTTACAGGGATTCGGATGGCTACACCTTC. Its translation: CSAYRDSDGYTF.

This clonotype occurred a few times. The CDR3 DNA is TGTGCCAGCAGCCACATGCCAGGGAACACCGGGGAGCTGTTTTTT. This sequence encodes CASSHMPGNTGELFF. The chain carries TRBV5-5 and TRBJ2-2; D unclear. The CDR3 has 15 amino acids. V lost 4 bases, J lost 1 base, and 11 bases lay in between. CDR1 SGHKS and CDR2 YYEKEE come from the germline V gene (reference sequence).

This clonotype has ten or more counts. The genes are TRBV5-1 and TRBJ2-1; TRBD2 matches 7 bases. Looked up from germline, CDR1 is SGHRS and CDR2 is YFSETQ. The CDR3 has 15 residues. The trim removed 0 bases at V and 7 bases at J, leaving 7 bases unmatched. The CDR3 DNA sequence: TGCGCCAGCAGCTTGGGGGCGGGAGTATCTAATGAGCAGTTCTTC. This encodes CASSLGAGVSNEQFF. The full variable domain, in which reference TRBV5-1 and TRBJ2-1 provide the parts outside the CDR3, is KAGVTQTPRYLIKTRGQQVTLSCSPISGHRSVSWYQQTPGQGLQFLFEYFSETQRNKGNFPGRFSGRQFSNSRSEMNVSTLELGDSALYLCASSLGAGVSNEQFFGPGTRLTVL.

This clonotype was observed at least ten times. The CDR3 here is CASSSRGGSPLHF. DNA for the CDR3: TGTGCCAGCTCAAGTAGGGGCGGTTCACCCCTCCACTTT. The rearrangement links TRBV11-2 to TRBJ1-6; tentative D call: TRBD1 (5 bases). Germline CDR1 reads SGHAT; CDR2 reads FQNNGV. The V end lost 8 bases, the J end lost 9 bases, and 14 bases lay between the germline ends. The CDR3 loop spans 13 amino acids.

This clonotype was found many times. This chain links TRBV24-1 with TRBJ1-2, with 7 bases fitting TRBD1. Germline V CDR1 and CDR2: KGHDR, SFDVKD. Trimming took 4 bases from V and 8 from J; bases not matched to a gene: 9. The CDR3 is 14 amino acids. CDR3 coding DNA: TGTGCCACCAGTGACTCAAGACAGGGTTACGGCTACACCTTC. Encoded protein: CATSDSRQGYGYTF.

Written as DNA, the CDR3 is TGTGCCAGCAGCTTTGACGGATCCTACGAGCAGTACTTC. This encodes CASSFDGSYEQYF. The chain joins TRBV7-9 to TRBJ2-7; unclear D gene. Germline V gene lookup returns CDR1 SEHNR and CDR2 FQNEAQ (reference sequence). The CDR3 has 13 amino acids. The germline V and J ends were trimmed by 3 bases and 1 base, with 7 bases remaining between them.

This clonotype appeared many times. CDR3 region: CASRRDAEQFF. The CDR3 DNA reads TGTGCCAGCAGGCGGGACGCTGAGCAGTTCTTC. The J gene is TRBJ2-1, the V gene TRBV6-2 or TRBV6-3; a weak D match, TRBD2 (6 bases). Germline V gene sequence: CDR1 MNHEY, CDR2 SVGEGT. Trimming removed 6 bases at V and 9 bases at J, with 9 bases between. The length of the CDR3 is 11 residues.

This clonotype was observed many times. This chain joins TRBV29-1 and TRBJ1-6, with TRBD1 as a possible D gene (5 bases). This CDR3 comprises 11 residues. Germline V gene data show CDR1 as SQVTM and CDR2 as ANQGSEA. V lost 3 bases to trimming and J lost 8 bases, with 5 bases between them. For the CDR3, the DNA is TGCAGCGTTGACAGGGATTCACCCCTCCACTTT. Translated, it gives CSVDRDSPLHF.

The rearrangement links TRBV7-2 to TRBJ2-7; D gene uncertain. V lost 7 bases to trimming and J lost 3 bases, with 13 bases between them. The CDR3 covers 13 residues. CDR1 and CDR2 (germline): SGHTA, FQGNSA. CDR3 bases: TGTGCCAGCACGAGTAAAGTAGGCTACGAGCAGTACTTC. As protein: CASTSKVGYEQYF. The whole variable domain, filled in from reference TRBV7-2 and TRBJ2-7, reads GAGVSQSPSNKVTEKGKDVELRCDPISGHTALYWYRQSLGQGLEFLIYFQGNSAPDKSGLPSDRFSAERTGGSVSTLTIQRTQQEDSAVYLCASTSKVGYEQYFGPGTRLTVT.

Many counts were recorded for this clonotype. The chain has TRBV28 and TRBJ2-7; TRBD1 matches 8 bases. V trimming: 6 bases; J trimming: 6 bases; junction bases outside the gene matches: 4. This CDR3 has 12 residues. From germline, CDR1 is MDHEN and CDR2 SYDVKM. CDR3 region: CASRDRVLEQYF. The CDR3 DNA reads as TGTGCCAGCAGGGACAGGGTGCTCGAGCAGTACTTC.